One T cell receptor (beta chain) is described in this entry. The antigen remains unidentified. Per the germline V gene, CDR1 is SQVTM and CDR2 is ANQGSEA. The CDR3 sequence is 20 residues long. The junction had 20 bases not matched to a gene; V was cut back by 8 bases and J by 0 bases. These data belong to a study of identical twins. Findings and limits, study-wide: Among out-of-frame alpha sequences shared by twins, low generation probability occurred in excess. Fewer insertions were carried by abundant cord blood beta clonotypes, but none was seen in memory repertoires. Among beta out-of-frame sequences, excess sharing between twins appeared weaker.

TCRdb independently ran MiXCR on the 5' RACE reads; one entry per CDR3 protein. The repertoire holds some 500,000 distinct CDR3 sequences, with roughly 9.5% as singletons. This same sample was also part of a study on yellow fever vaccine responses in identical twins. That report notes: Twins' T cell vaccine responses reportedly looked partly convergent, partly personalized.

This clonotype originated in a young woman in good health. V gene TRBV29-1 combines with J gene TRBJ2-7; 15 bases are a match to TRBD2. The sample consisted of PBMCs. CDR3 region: CSTISPDGTSGRSDSYEQYF. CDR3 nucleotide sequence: TGCAGCACGATATCTCCGGATGGGACTAGCGGGAGGTCCGACTCCTACGAGCAGTACTTC.